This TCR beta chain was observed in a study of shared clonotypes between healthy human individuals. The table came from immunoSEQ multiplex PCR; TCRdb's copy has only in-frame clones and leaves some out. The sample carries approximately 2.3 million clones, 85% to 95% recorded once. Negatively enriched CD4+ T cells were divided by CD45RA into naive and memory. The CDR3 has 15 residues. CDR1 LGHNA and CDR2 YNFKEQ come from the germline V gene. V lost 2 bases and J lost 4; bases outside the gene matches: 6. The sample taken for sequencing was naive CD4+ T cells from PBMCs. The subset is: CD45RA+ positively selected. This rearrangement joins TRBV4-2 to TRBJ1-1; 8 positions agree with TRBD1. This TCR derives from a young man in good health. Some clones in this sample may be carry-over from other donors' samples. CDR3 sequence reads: CASSQRQGYGTEAFF. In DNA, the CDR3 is TGTGCCAGCAGCCAACGACAGGGGTATGGCACTGAAGCTTTCTTT.